These 23 T cell receptor beta chains originate from one sample sequenced in a study of blood T cell repertoires in COVID-19. Sequencing was performed with immunoSEQ multiplex PCR; in TCRdb, only in-frame clones are kept and a portion is missing. The sample records about 280,000 clones, approximately 91% being singletons. The sequenced sample was peripheral blood. The source is a man aged 18 to 29 with active or convalescent COVID-19.

The V gene is TRBV29-1, the J gene TRBJ1-2; TRBD1 matches 9 bases. After removal of 4 bases from V and 3 bases from J, the junction contained 0 bases not matched to a gene. CDR3 size: 12 residues. Germline CDR1 SQVTM, CDR2 ANQGSEA. CDR3 sequence reads: CSVGQGDYGYTF. The CDR3 coding sequence is TGCAGCGTTGGACAGGGGGACTATGGCTACACCTTC. Supplemented by reference TRBV29-1 and TRBJ1-2, the full variable domain reads SAVISQKPSRDICQRGTSLTIQCQVDSQVTMMFWYRQQPGQSLTLIATANQGSEATYESGFVIDKFPISRPNLTFSTLTVSNMSPEDSSIYLCSVGQGDYGYTFGSGTRLTVV.

V and J are TRBV10-1 and TRBJ2-5; 8 bases are a match to TRBD2. Germline lookup yields CDR1 WNHNN and CDR2 SYGVQD (reference sequence). This CDR3 has 14 amino acids. The ends lost 2 bases at V and 2 bases at J; junction bases unmatched: 1. CDR3 DNA sequence: TGCGCCAGCAGTGAGACTAGCGGACAAGAGACCCAGTACTTC. It is translated as CASSETSGQETQYF.

This clone was recorded once. This chain connects TRBV12-3 or TRBV12-4 to TRBJ1-2, with D unclear. V was shortened by 7 bases and J by 6 bases, with 15 bases between the two germline ends. CDR3 length: 13 residues. The CDR3, as DNA: TGTGCCAGCACCCAAGTCAGATCCGATGGCTACACCTTC. Encoded protein: CASTQVRSDGYTF.

The V and J genes are TRBV4-1 and TRBJ2-5, with TRBD2 as a possible D gene (5 bases). The V gene lost 1 base and the J gene lost 3 bases, with 6 bases spanning the gap. CDR3 length: 13 amino acids. Germline values: CDR1 MGHRA, CDR2 YSYEKL. The CDR3 DNA is TGCGCCAGCAGCCAAGCACTAGAAGAGACCCAGTACTTC. Translation: CASSQALEETQYF.

The genes are TRBV3-1 (or the pseudogene TRBV3-2) and TRBJ2-3; perhaps TRBD2 as D (6 bases). Germline V gene data show CDR1 as LGHDT and CDR2 as YNNKEL (reference sequence). V was cut by 4 bases and J by 2 bases, with 16 bases left in between. This CDR3 comprises 16 residues. The CDR3 region has the DNA TGTGCCAGCAGCCCCGGGACTCTTTCTTACACAGATACGCAGTATTTT. It yields the protein CASSPGTLSYTDTQYF.

The chain recombines TRBV2 with TRBJ1-2, with 8 bases lining up with TRBD1. V was clipped by 1 base and J by 6 bases; unmatched bases: 7. Germline V lookup: CDR1 SNHLY, CDR2 FYNNEI. This CDR3 is 15 amino acids long. DNA of the CDR3: TGTGCCAGCAGTGAAGTGCAGGGGGCGTCGGATGGCTACACCTTC. This gives the protein CASSEVQGASDGYTF.

This clone was counted many times. The gene calls are TRBV6-6 and TRBJ1-1; 9 positions agree with TRBD1. The germline V gene has CDR1 MNHNY and CDR2 SVGAGI (reference sequence). Germline trimming cut 5 bases from V and 0 bases from J; bases unmatched to any gene: 1. The CDR3 is 14 residues long. The CDR3 loop is CASSTGGLNTEAFF. The DNA of the CDR3 is TGTGCCAGCAGTACAGGGGGCTTGAACACTGAAGCTTTCTTT.

The CDR3 DNA follows: TGTGCCAGCAGCCCCAGGACAGAAGACAGGGGGGCGCCTTACGAGCAGTACTTC. Encoded protein: CASSPRTEDRGAPYEQYF. The chain joins TRBV7-3 to TRBJ2-7, with 9 bases aligning to TRBD1. The CDR3 contains 18 residues. Germline CDR1 and CDR2: SGHTA and FQGTGA. V gave up 5 bases and J gave up 4 bases; unmatched junction bases: 18.

This clone occurred once. V is TRBV6-2 or TRBV6-3 and J is TRBJ1-1, with D possibly matching TRBD1 (5 bases). With 4 bases removed from V and 3 bases from J, the gap between germline ends came to 12 bases. Germline CDR1 reads MNHEY; CDR2 reads SVGEGT. The CDR3 covers 14 residues. Written as DNA, the CDR3 is TGTGCCAGCAGTTTAACACGGGGGGACACTGAAGCTTTCTTT. Its translation is CASSLTRGDTEAFF.

This clone was found once. The chain uses TRBV29-1 and TRBJ1-2; D possibly corresponds to TRBD1 (5 bases). This CDR3 spans 14 amino acids. The germline CDR1 and CDR2 sequences are SQVTM and ANQGSEA. V lost 3 bases to trimming and J lost 5 bases, with 16 bases between them. The CDR3 DNA is TGCAGCGTTGACGGCCAGGGCGAGTTATATGGCTACACCTTC. Amino acids: CSVDGQGELYGYTF. The full variable domain, rest sourced from reference TRBV29-1 and TRBJ1-2, is SAVISQKPSRDICQRGTSLTIQCQVDSQVTMMFWYRQQPGQSLTLIATANQGSEATYESGFVIDKFPISRPNLTFSTLTVSNMSPEDSSIYLCSVDGQGELYGYTFGSGTRLTVV.

This rearrangement joins TRBV11-2 to TRBJ2-7, with 9 bases identical to TRBD2. V lost 0 bases to trimming and J lost 3 bases; unmatched junction nucleotides: 3. The CDR3 totals 15 residues. CDR1 and CDR2 (germline): SGHAT, FQNNGV. DNA for the CDR3: TGTGCCAGCAGCTTAGAGCTAGCGGGGCACTACGAGCAGTACTTC. Protein: CASSLELAGHYEQYF. The full variable domain, with the rest looked up from reference TRBV11-2 and TRBJ2-7, is EAGVAQSPRYKIIEKRQSVAFWCNPISGHATLYWYQQILGQGPKLLIQFQNNGVVDDSQLPKDRFSAERLKGVDSTLKIQPAKLEDSAVYLCASSLELAGHYEQYFGPGTRLTVT.

The CDR3: CASSSGQGSQPQHF. The CDR3 coding sequence is TGTGCCAGCAGCTCGGGACAGGGCAGTCAGCCCCAGCATTTT. V is TRBV7-8 and J is TRBJ1-5; 9 nucleotides agree with TRBD1. The CDR3 totals 14 residues. Trimming removed 4 bases from V and 6 bases from J; junction bases left unmatched: 4. Germline lookup yields CDR1 SGHVS and CDR2 FQNEAQ.

The genes are TRBV7-6 and TRBJ1-1; D may be TRBD1 (6 bases). V lost 5 bases, J lost 1 base, and 14 bases lay in between. CDR1 is SGHVS, CDR2 FNYEAQ, per germline. The CDR3 contains 15 residues. The CDR3 sequence: CASSPGAGANTEAFF. The CDR3 DNA reads as TGTGCCAGCAGCCCAGGTGCGGGGGCGAACACTGAAGCTTTCTTT.

The chain joins TRBV19 to TRBJ1-1; TRBD1 matches at 7 bases. This CDR3 comprises 15 residues. J lost 5 bases, V lost 6 bases, and 12 bases had no gene match. Germline V gives CDR1 LNHDA, CDR2 SQIVND (reference sequence). The CDR3 region is CASRHPGQPRTEAFF. CDR3 sequence (DNA): TGTGCCAGTAGACATCCGGGACAGCCAAGGACTGAAGCTTTCTTT.

This chain uses TRBV5-1 with TRBJ2-3, with 11 positions matching TRBD2. Germline values: CDR1 SGHRS, CDR2 YFSETQ. The junction had 5 bases not matched to a gene; V was cut back by 3 bases and J by 2 bases. The CDR3 is made up of 16 amino acids. Here the CDR3 DNA reads TGCGCCAGCAGCTCACTAGCGGGGGTTTACACAGATACGCAGTATTTT. Residues: CASSSLAGVYTDTQYF.

This rearrangement joins TRBV3-1 (or the pseudogene TRBV3-2) to TRBJ1-5, with D perhaps TRBD1 (6 bases). Trimming removed 3 bases from V and 3 bases from J, with 9 bases in between. Germline CDR1 reads LGHDT; CDR2 reads YNNKEL (reference sequence). CDR3 length: 14 residues. The CDR3 loop is CASSQGAINQPQHF. CDR3 nucleotide sequence: TGTGCCAGCAGCCAGGGGGCCATCAATCAGCCCCAGCATTTT.

The chain couples TRBV25-1 to TRBJ1-6; possible D gene TRBD1, 6 bases. Germline lookup yields CDR1 MGHDK and CDR2 SYGVNS. The V end lost 7 bases, the J end lost 4 bases, and 8 bases lay between the germline ends. This CDR3 is built from 13 residues. The CDR3 reads CASMGAYNSPLHF. CDR3 DNA sequence: TGTGCCAGCATGGGGGCGTATAATTCACCCCTCCACTTT.

The chain is built from TRBV5-1 and TRBJ1-2, with D possibly matching TRBD1 (6 bases). The germline V gene encodes CDR1 SGHRS and CDR2 YFSETQ. This CDR3 comprises 14 residues. V was pared by 8 bases and J by 2 bases, with 16 bases between. Here the CDR3 DNA reads TGCGCCAGTGCAACTCCTGGACAGAACTATGGCTACACCTTC. As protein: CASATPGQNYGYTF. The full variable domain, rest sourced from reference TRBV5-1 and TRBJ1-2, is KAGVTQTPRYLIKTRGQQVTLSCSPISGHRSVSWYQQTPGQGLQFLFEYFSETQRNKGNFPGRFSGRQFSNSRSEMNVSTLELGDSALYLCASATPGQNYGYTFGSGTRLTVV.

J is TRBJ1-1 and V is TRBV5-1; 8 bases are shared with TRBD1. CDR1 SGHRS and CDR2 YFSETQ come from the germline V gene. V shed 3 bases and J 11 bases; nucleotides not matched to a gene: 6. The CDR3 contains 12 residues. In DNA form, the CDR3 reads TGCGCCAGCAGCTGGGACAGGCGTGAGGCTTTCTTT. Protein sequence: CASSWDRREAFF.

This clone was found a few times. The chain links TRBV3-1 (or the pseudogene TRBV3-2) to TRBJ1-5; D remains ambiguous. Germline loops: CDR1 LGHDT, CDR2 YNNKEL (reference sequence). The CDR3 covers 12 residues. V lost 3 bases to trimming and J lost 7 bases, with 7 bases between them. The CDR3 spells CASSHLGQPQHF. The CDR3 coding sequence is TGTGCCAGCAGCCATCTCGGGCAGCCCCAGCATTTT.

The chain carries TRBV5-5 and TRBJ2-1; 9 nucleotides align to TRBD1. V lost 4 bases to trimming and J lost 7 bases; unmatched junction nucleotides: 3. CDR1 is SGHKS, CDR2 YYEKEE, per germline (reference sequence). This CDR3 is 13 amino acids long. The CDR3 sequence: CASSRQGENEQFF. In nucleotides, the CDR3 is TGTGCCAGCAGCCGACAGGGGGAAAATGAGCAGTTCTTC.

J is TRBJ1-2 and V is TRBV6-6; 9 bases fit TRBD1. The CDR3 loop spans 14 amino acids. V shed 5 bases, J shed 2 bases, and the junction held 3 bases outside the gene matches. Germline V gene lookup returns CDR1 MNHNY and CDR2 SVGAGI (reference sequence). The CDR3 bases are TGTGCCAGCAGTCCGGGACAGGGAAACTATGGCTACACCTTC. Residues: CASSPGQGNYGYTF.

The chain joins TRBV13 to TRBJ2-1, with D possibly matching TRBD2 (6 bases). CDR1 and CDR2 (germline): PRHDT, FYEKMQ (reference sequence). The CDR3 runs 13 residues. V was pared by 8 bases and J by 4 bases, with 12 bases between. The CDR3 DNA is TGTGCCAGCGGCTCGGGGACTTACAATGAGCAGTTCTTC. Translated: CASGSGTYNEQFF.